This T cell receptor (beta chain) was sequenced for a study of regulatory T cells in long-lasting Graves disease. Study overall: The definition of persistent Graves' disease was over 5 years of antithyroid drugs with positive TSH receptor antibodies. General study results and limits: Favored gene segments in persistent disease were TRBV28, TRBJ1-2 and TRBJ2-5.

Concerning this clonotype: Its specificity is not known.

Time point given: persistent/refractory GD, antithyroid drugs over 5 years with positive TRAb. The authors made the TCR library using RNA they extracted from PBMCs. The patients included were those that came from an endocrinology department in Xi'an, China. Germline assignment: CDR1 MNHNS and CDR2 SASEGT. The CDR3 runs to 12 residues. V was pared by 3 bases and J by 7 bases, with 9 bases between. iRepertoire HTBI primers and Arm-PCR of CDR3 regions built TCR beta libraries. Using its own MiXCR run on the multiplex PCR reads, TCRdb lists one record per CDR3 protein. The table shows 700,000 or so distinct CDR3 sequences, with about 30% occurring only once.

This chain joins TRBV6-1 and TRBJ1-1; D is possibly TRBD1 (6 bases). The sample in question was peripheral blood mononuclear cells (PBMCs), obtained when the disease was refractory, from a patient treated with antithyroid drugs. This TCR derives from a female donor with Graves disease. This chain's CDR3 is CASSEDRNEAFF. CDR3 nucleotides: TGTGCCAGCAGTGAGGACAGAAATGAAGCTTTCTTT.